One and the same sample provided the 2 T cell receptor beta chains below, sequenced in a study of T cell responses to AZD1222 COVID-19 vaccine. This table comes from immunoSEQ multiplex PCR, and its TCRdb copy is limited to in-frame clones, with some not included. The table has 120,000 to 150,000 clones, less than 95% seen once; the top ten hold approximately 8%. The sample consisted of peripheral blood, taken 28 days after the second dose of the MenACWY control vaccine. The receptors derive from an adult who received the MenACWY meningococcal vaccine as a control.

The chain combines TRBV2 with TRBJ1-1; 7 bases fit TRBD1. V shed 9 bases, J shed 1 base, and the junction held 5 bases outside the gene matches. Germline V gene data show CDR1 as SNHLY and CDR2 as FYNNEI. This CDR3 comprises 13 residues. The CDR3 DNA reads as TGTGCCAGTAACCGGGACAGGAACACTGAAGCTTTCTTT. Amino acids: CASNRDRNTEAFF.

This chain joins TRBV11-2 and TRBJ1-4; TRBD1 aligns across 8 bases. CDR1 and CDR2 (germline): SGHAT, FQNNGV. The trim removed 4 bases at V and 4 bases at J, leaving 14 bases unmatched. The CDR3 is made up of 18 amino acids. CDR3 residues: CASSSPGAGGLGNEKLFF. Written as DNA, the CDR3 is TGTGCCAGCAGCTCTCCGGGGGCAGGGGGCTTGGGTAATGAAAAACTGTTTTTT.